This T cell receptor beta chain was observed in a study of kidney transplant recipient with SARS-CoV-2 infection. Germline V lookup: CDR1 SGHTA, CDR2 FQGNSA. The CDR3 is made up of 16 amino acids. The V gene lost 4 bases and the J gene lost 4 bases, with 18 bases spanning the gap. TCRdb fed the reads into MiXCR, producing one record per CDR3 protein. The profile shows fewer than 250,000 distinct CDR3 sequences, less than 35% of them singletons. The source material was a blood sample, sampled at baseline and on day 111 from a kidney transplant recipient. This receptor was identified in a male patient aged 25 to 39 who had COVID-19 and was a kidney transplant recipient. Some T cells may have come from the graft donor. The chain is built from TRBV7-2 and TRBJ2-3, with TRBD1 as a possible D gene (6 bases). The chain's CDR3 is CASSSQGSPTSDTQYF. In DNA form, the CDR3 reads TGTGCCAGCAGCTCACAGGGTTCCCCCACTTCAGATACGCAGTATTTT.